This T cell receptor beta chain was obtained from a study of OX40 agonist ivuxolimab in advanced cancers. At the level of the study: Recorded diagnoses for dose-escalation patients were hepatocellular carcinoma, melanoma, renal cell or head and neck cancer. Three patients, one with hepatocellular carcinoma and two with cutaneous melanoma, achieved partial responses. The study, taken as a whole, reports: At 0.1 to 3.0 mg/kg, clonal expansion of CD4+ and CD8+ blood T cells had occurred by week 6.

Generated by immunoSEQ multiplex PCR, the TCRdb table keeps only in-frame clones and is missing some. The sample shows some 57,000 clones, over 80% of them seen only once. Of note for this clone: Its target is not known.

The CDR3 extends over 14 amino acids. CDR1 and CDR2 (germline): SGHVS, FQNEAQ. J gave up 4 bases and V 5 bases, and 5 bases lay outside the gene matches. The V call is TRBV7-8, the J call TRBJ2-1, with 7 positions matching TRBD2. The source was CD4+ or CD8+ T cells sorted from blood, collected in a trial of the OX40 agonist ivuxolimab. The source of this sequence is an adult with an advanced solid tumor such as melanoma, head and neck, liver or kidney cancer. CDR3 amino acids: CASSRTRDYNEQFF. The CDR3 region has the DNA TGTGCCAGCAGCCGGACTAGAGATTACAATGAGCAGTTCTTC.